The 5 T cell receptor beta chains in this list originate from one sample, sequenced in a study of CD8 T cells in Susac syndrome. An amount of RNA that ranged from roughly 0.5 to 1 ug was reverse transcribed with random hexamers. TCRdb reprocessed the immunoSEQ multiplex PCR reads via MiXCR and lists one record per CDR3 protein. Of 200,000 or so distinct CDR3 sequences in the sample, roughly 96% were seen once. The sample consisted of CD4+ T cells from PBMCs. The receptors derive from a human donor with multiple sclerosis.

The V gene is TRBV4-1, the J gene TRBJ2-7; 9 bases are shared with TRBD1. Germline V lookup: CDR1 MGHRA, CDR2 YSYEKL. The ends lost 1 base at V and 6 bases at J; junction bases unmatched: 7. The CDR3 length is 15 residues. The CDR3 spells CASSQGRGQGREQYF. The CDR3 bases are TGCGCCAGCAGCCAAGGTAGGGGACAGGGACGCGAGCAGTACTTC.

This clonotype was recorded only once. The chain is built from TRBV15 and TRBJ2-3; D is unclear. This CDR3 is built from 12 residues. CDR1 LNHNV and CDR2 YYDKDF come from the germline V gene (reference sequence). The V end was cut by 0 bases, the J end by 6 bases, with 4 bases between. This chain's CDR3 is CATSRERDTQYF. CDR3 nucleotides: TGTGCCACCAGCAGAGAAAGGGATACGCAGTATTTT. The complete variable domain, with remaining parts taken from reference TRBV15 and TRBJ2-3, reads DAMVIQNPRYQVTQFGKPVTLSCSQTLNHNVMYWYQQKSSQAPKLLFHYYDKDFNNEADTPDNFQSRRPNTSFCFLDIRSPGLGDTAMYLCATSRERDTQYFGPGTRLTVL.

The chain carries TRBV29-1 and TRBJ2-1, with D unresolved. CDR1 and CDR2 from the germline V gene are SQVTM and ANQGSEA. The CDR3 has 12 amino acids. V was pared by 6 bases and J by 7 bases, with 13 bases between. The CDR3 nucleotides read TGCAGCGTGCAGAGCCCGGGTAATGAGCAGTTCTTC. Translation gives CSVQSPGNEQFF.

The rearrangement links TRBV3-1 to TRBJ1-3, with D uncertain. V was shortened by 0 bases and J by 3 bases, with 6 bases between the two germline ends. The CDR3 is 14 amino acids. Per the germline V gene, CDR1 is LGHDT and CDR2 is YNNKEL (reference sequence). The CDR3 DNA reads TGTGCCAGCAGCCAAGATCTCGGTGGAAACACCATATATTTT. This gives the protein CASSQDLGGNTIYF.

This clonotype appeared once. The genes are TRBV15 and TRBJ2-5; 11 bases line up with TRBD2. The ends lost 3 bases at V and 4 bases at J; junction bases unmatched: 10. The CDR3 loop spans 17 amino acids. Per the germline V gene, CDR1 is LNHNV and CDR2 is YYDKDF (reference sequence). CDR3: CATSRGATSGEIETQYF. As DNA, the CDR3 is TGTGCCACCAGCAGGGGGGCGACTAGCGGGGAGATAGAGACCCAGTACTTC.